The next 26 T cell receptor beta chains were all read from a single sample in a study of cytomegalovirus exposure and HLA in healthy donors. With 60 Vbeta and 13 Jbeta primers, the PCR was carried out. Sequencing used immunoSEQ multiplex PCR; TCRdb keeps in-frame clones, though not all of them. The sample has over 120,000 clones, about 75% seen once; the top ten hold around 7%. The sample was PBMCs. All receptors come from a man under 40 in good health and CMV-seronegative.

The chain links TRBV6-1 to TRBJ2-5; unclear D gene. This CDR3 contains 11 residues. CDR1 and CDR2 from the germline V gene are MNHNS and SASEGT. With 5 bases removed from V and 5 bases from J, the gap between germline ends came to 6 bases. The CDR3, as DNA: TGTGCCAGCAGTACGAGGGAGACCCAGTACTTC. It encodes CASSTRETQYF.

The CDR3 is CASSFSGKSGANVLTF. CDR3 DNA: TGTGCCAGCAGTTTTTCGGGGAAGTCTGGGGCCAACGTCCTGACTTTC. The chain uses TRBV28 and TRBJ2-6, with a tentative D call TRBD2 (5 bases). Trimming removed 3 bases at V and 1 base at J, with 10 bases between. Per germline, CDR1 MDHEN and CDR2 SYDVKM. The CDR3 is 16 amino acids.

This clone was counted a single time. The rearrangement uses TRBV10-3 and TRBJ2-3; TRBD1 agrees at 10 bases. This CDR3 region has 15 residues. Trimming cost V 7 bases and J 3 bases; bases outside gene matches: 7. Germline CDR1 and CDR2: ENHRY and SYGVKD. CDR3 amino acids: CAIKGQGTGTDTQYF. The CDR3 DNA follows: TGTGCCATCAAGGGACAGGGGACTGGTACAGATACGCAGTATTTT.

This clone came up once. The J gene is TRBJ1-5, the V gene TRBV19; 9 bases map to TRBD1. The CDR3 length is 16 residues. CDR1 is LNHDA, CDR2 SQIVND, per germline (reference sequence). V lost 5 bases, J lost 0 bases, and 5 bases stayed unmatched. The DNA for the CDR3 is TGTGCCAGTAGTCAGCCGGGACAGGGTAGCAATCAGCCCCAGCATTTT. Its translation is CASSQPGQGSNQPQHF.

Only a few counts were recorded for this clone. This chain uses TRBV28 with TRBJ1-1; a weak D match, TRBD1 (5 bases). The V end lost 6 bases, the J end lost 5 bases, and 16 bases lay between the germline ends. CDR1 is MDHEN, CDR2 SYDVKM, per germline. The CDR3 runs to 14 residues. In nucleotides, the CDR3 is TGTGCCAGCAGCCGGATTGGGGGAGGTACTGAAGCTTTCTTT. Translation gives CASSRIGGGTEAFF.

This CDR3 is CASSLMKGLAGELFF. DNA for the CDR3: TGTGCCAGCAGCTTAATGAAGGGGCTGGCCGGGGAGCTGTTTTTT. V is TRBV7-3 and J is TRBJ2-2; tentatively, D is TRBD1 (5 bases). Between the trimmed V and J ends, which lost 1 base and 6 bases, there was a span of 12 bases. This CDR3 has 15 amino acids. CDR1 SGHTA and CDR2 FQGTGA come from the germline V gene.

The chain is built from TRBV5-1 and TRBJ1-2; D is possibly TRBD1 (6 bases). CDR1 is SGHRS, CDR2 YFSETQ, per germline. Trimming left V 0 bases short and J 7 bases short, with 19 bases between. This CDR3 has 16 residues. The CDR3 sequence: CASSLATRGTTSGYTF. For the CDR3, the DNA is TGCGCCAGCAGCTTGGCTACGAGGGGGACAACCAGTGGCTACACCTTC. The whole variable domain, remainder taken from reference TRBV5-1 and TRBJ1-2, is KAGVTQTPRYLIKTRGQQVTLSCSPISGHRSVSWYQQTPGQGLQFLFEYFSETQRNKGNFPGRFSGRQFSNSRSEMNVSTLELGDSALYLCASSLATRGTTSGYTFGSGTRLTVV.

The V call is TRBV18, the J call TRBJ2-6; TRBD1 matches at 7 bases. The germline CDR1 and CDR2 sequences are KGHSH and LQKENI. The CDR3 consists of 15 residues. The trim removed 4 bases at V and 1 base at J, leaving 1 base unmatched. This CDR3 reads CASSQTGSGANVLTF. DNA for the CDR3: TGTGCCAGCTCACAGACAGGGTCTGGGGCCAACGTCCTGACTTTC.

The chain employs TRBV9 and TRBJ1-6; 7 bases line up with TRBD1. The CDR3 spans 14 residues. CDR1 is SGDLS, CDR2 YYNGEE, per germline. The junction had 5 bases not matched to a gene; V was cut back by 4 bases and J by 7 bases. The CDR3 nucleotides read TGTGCCAGCAGCCTAGACAGGGAGAATTCACCCCTCCACTTT. Translated: CASSLDRENSPLHF.

This chain joins TRBV9 and TRBJ1-1; 8 nucleotides match TRBD1. CDR1 SGDLS and CDR2 YYNGEE come from the germline V gene. The J segment lost 3 bases and the V segment lost 0 bases, leaving 4 bases of the junction unmatched. This CDR3 has 15 residues. The DNA for the CDR3 is TGTGCCAGCAGCGTAGACGACAGGGGTTACACTGAAGCTTTCTTT. This sequence encodes CASSVDDRGYTEAFF.

The chain joins TRBV19 to TRBJ1-2; D call uncertain. Germline loops: CDR1 LNHDA, CDR2 SQIVND (reference sequence). The CDR3 covers 12 residues. V lost 3 bases and J 4 bases, leaving 6 bases between the germline ends. In DNA form, the CDR3 reads TGTGCCAGTAGTATTGAGGGCTATGGCTACACCTTC. Translating it yields CASSIEGYGYTF.

This CDR3 is CASTGLAEGTGELFF. The CDR3 region has the DNA TGCGCCAGCACAGGACTAGCGGAGGGAACCGGGGAGCTGTTTTTT. The chain employs TRBV5-1 and TRBJ2-2, with TRBD2 matching 10 bases. The CDR3 is made up of 15 amino acids. V was clipped by 6 bases and J by 5 bases; unmatched bases: 7. Germline CDR1 is SGHRS and CDR2 is YFSETQ. The variable domain in full, completed from reference TRBV5-1 and TRBJ2-2, reads KAGVTQTPRYLIKTRGQQVTLSCSPISGHRSVSWYQQTPGQGLQFLFEYFSETQRNKGNFPGRFSGRQFSNSRSEMNVSTLELGDSALYLCASTGLAEGTGELFFGEGSRLTVL.

This chain joins TRBV11-1 and TRBJ1-1; tentative D call: TRBD1 (6 bases). The CDR3 sequence is 17 residues long. V lost 6 bases and J lost 2, with 22 bases in between. The germline CDR1 and CDR2 sequences are SGHAT and FQDESV (reference sequence). CDR3 sequence: CASRSDRPHQPNTEAFF. The CDR3 nucleotides are TGTGCCAGCAGATCGGACAGACCACATCAACCTAACACTGAAGCTTTCTTT. The full variable domain, with the rest looked up from reference TRBV11-1 and TRBJ1-1, is EAEVAQSPRYKITEKSQAVAFWCDPISGHATLYWYRQILGQGPELLVQFQDESVVDDSQLPKDRFSAERLKGVDSTLKIQPAELGDSAMYLCASRSDRPHQPNTEAFFGQGTRLTVV.

This rearrangement joins TRBV6-5 to TRBJ1-1, with D uncertain. Trimming shortened V by 5 bases and J by 6 bases, and 19 bases separated the two germline ends. The CDR3 has 15 residues. Looked up from germline, CDR1 is MNHEY and CDR2 is SVGAGI. CDR3 loop: CASSRWTYGSAEAFF. As DNA, the CDR3 is TGTGCCAGCAGTAGATGGACCTACGGGAGCGCTGAAGCTTTCTTT.

V and J are TRBV5-6 and TRBJ2-7; D perhaps matches TRBD1 (7 bases). Trimming removed 0 bases from V and 7 bases from J, with 14 bases in between. The CDR3 has 14 amino acids. The germline V gene has CDR1 SGHDT and CDR2 YYEEEE. CDR3 DNA: TGTGCCAGCAGCTTGGTGGAGGGGGCTGGGGAGCAGTACTTC. This encodes CASSLVEGAGEQYF.

This chain joins TRBV5-1 and TRBJ2-2; possible D gene TRBD2, 7 bases. V shed 4 bases and J shed 1 base, with 20 bases lying between them. The CDR3 runs 18 residues. Looked up from germline, CDR1 is SGHRS and CDR2 is YFSETQ. This CDR3 reads CASSLKGGRVLNTGELFF. In DNA, the CDR3 is TGCGCCAGCAGCCTCAAGGGGGGGCGCGTCTTGAACACCGGGGAGCTGTTTTTT.

The V and J genes are TRBV19 and TRBJ2-3; 8 bases fit TRBD2. The CDR3 runs to 13 residues. The trim removed 3 bases at V and 10 bases at J, leaving 6 bases unmatched. CDR1 and CDR2 from the germline V gene are LNHDA and SQIVND (reference sequence). DNA for the CDR3: TGTGCCAGTAGTATGGGACTAGAGACTGCGCAGTATTTT. It translates to CASSMGLETAQYF. The full variable domain, rest sourced from reference TRBV19 and TRBJ2-3, is DGGITQSPKYLFRKEGQNVTLSCEQNLNHDAMYWYRQDPGQGLRLIYYSQIVNDFQKGDIAEGYSVSREKKESFPLTVTSAQKNPTAFYLCASSMGLETAQYFGPGTRLTVL.

The chain couples TRBV12-5 to TRBJ2-3; no clear D gene. CDR3 length: 12 residues. Per germline, CDR1 LGHNT and CDR2 FRNRAP. V lost 3 bases to trimming and J lost 4 bases, with 5 bases between them. This CDR3 reads CASGFQADTQYF. In nucleotides, the CDR3 is TGTGCTAGTGGTTTTCAGGCAGATACGCAGTATTTT.

This clone was picked up one time. The V gene is TRBV15, the J gene TRBJ1-3, with D uncertain. The V gene's germline CDR1 is LNHNV and CDR2 YYDKDF (reference sequence). V lost 0 bases, J lost 2 bases, and 5 bases lay in between. The CDR3 runs 14 residues. CDR3: CATSRDRAGNTIYF. In nucleotides, the CDR3 is TGTGCCACCAGCAGAGATAGAGCTGGAAACACCATATATTTT. Using reference TRBV15 and TRBJ1-3 for the parts outside the CDR3, the full variable domain is DAMVIQNPRYQVTQFGKPVTLSCSQTLNHNVMYWYQQKSSQAPKLLFHYYDKDFNNEADTPDNFQSRRPNTSFCFLDIRSPGLGDTAMYLCATSRDRAGNTIYFGEGSWLTVV.

V usage is TRBV7-9 and J usage is TRBJ1-6, with 7 nucleotides matching TRBD1. Germline V gene data show CDR1 as SEHNR and CDR2 as FQNEAQ (reference sequence). With 5 bases clipped from V and 5 bases from J, the junction kept 3 bases outside the gene matches. The CDR3 covers 14 residues. CDR3 residues: CASSTTGNNSPLHF. DNA of the CDR3: TGTGCCAGCAGCACGACAGGGAATAATTCACCCCTCCACTTT.

The V gene is TRBV14, the J gene TRBJ1-1; D remains unclear. The V gene's germline CDR1 is SGHDN and CDR2 FVKESK. Deletions cut 0 bases from V and 1 base from J, with 3 bases between. The CDR3 loop spans 13 amino acids. The CDR3 bases are TGTGCCAGCAGCCAAGACAGGAACACTGAAGCTTTCTTT. This encodes CASSQDRNTEAFF.

V gene TRBV7-6 combines with J gene TRBJ2-7; D is perhaps TRBD1 (5 bases). The V end lost 1 base, the J end lost 0 bases, and 10 bases lay between the germline ends. The CDR3 length is 15 residues. The germline V gene encodes CDR1 SGHVS and CDR2 FNYEAQ. The CDR3, as DNA: TGTGCCAGCAGCTTAGATCTAGGGGTCTCCTACGAGCAGTACTTC. Translating gives CASSLDLGVSYEQYF.

The chain uses TRBV18 and TRBJ1-2; 7 bases are a match to TRBD1. V was pared by 3 bases and J by 2 bases, with 3 bases of the junction left unmatched. This CDR3 region has 14 residues. Germline V gene data show CDR1 as KGHSH and CDR2 as LQKENI. CDR3 in DNA: TGTGCCAGCTCACCTCCGGGACAGAACTATGGCTACACCTTC. Translation gives CASSPPGQNYGYTF. Full variable domain (outside the CDR3, taken from reference TRBV18 and TRBJ1-2): NAGVMQNPRHLVRRRGQEARLRCSPMKGHSHVYWYRQLPEEGLKFMVYLQKENIIDESGMPKERFSAEFPKEGPSILRIQQVVRGDSAAYFCASSPPGQNYGYTFGSGTRLTVV.

This chain connects TRBV6-5 to TRBJ2-7, with D maybe TRBD1 (5 bases). In germline, CDR1 is MNHEY, CDR2 SVGAGI. CDR3 length: 14 amino acids. V lost 4 bases and J 2 bases, leaving 12 bases between the germline ends. CDR3 DNA sequence: TGTGCCAGCAGTTCCGACAGAGGCGCCTACGAGCAGTACTTC. Translating gives CASSSDRGAYEQYF.

The chain combines TRBV7-6 with TRBJ2-7, with 9 bases that match TRBD1. Losses at the gene ends were 5 bases for V and 7 bases for J; bases not matched to a gene: 18. The CDR3 is made up of 17 amino acids. Germline assignment: CDR1 SGHVS and CDR2 FNYEAQ. CDR3 nucleotide sequence: TGTGCCAGCAGCCCGCTAGTGGCCGGGACAGGGAGGGGTGAGCAGTACTTC. Translating it yields CASSPLVAGTGRGEQYF.

The chain combines TRBV9 with TRBJ2-1, with 8 bases matching TRBD2. CDR1 is SGDLS, CDR2 YYNGEE, per germline. The CDR3 totals 15 residues. The V and J ends lost 0 bases and 3 bases, in that order; junction bases with no gene match: 2. For the CDR3, the DNA is TGTGCCAGCAGCGTAGCAAGCGGGGGCTACAATGAGCAGTTCTTC. It yields the protein CASSVASGGYNEQFF. Filled out from reference TRBV9 and TRBJ2-1, the complete variable domain reads DSGVTQTPKHLITATGQRVTLRCSPRSGDLSVYWYQQSLDQGLQFLIQYYNGEERAKGNILERFSAQQFPDLHSELNLSSLELGDSALYFCASSVASGGYNEQFFGPGTRLTVL.